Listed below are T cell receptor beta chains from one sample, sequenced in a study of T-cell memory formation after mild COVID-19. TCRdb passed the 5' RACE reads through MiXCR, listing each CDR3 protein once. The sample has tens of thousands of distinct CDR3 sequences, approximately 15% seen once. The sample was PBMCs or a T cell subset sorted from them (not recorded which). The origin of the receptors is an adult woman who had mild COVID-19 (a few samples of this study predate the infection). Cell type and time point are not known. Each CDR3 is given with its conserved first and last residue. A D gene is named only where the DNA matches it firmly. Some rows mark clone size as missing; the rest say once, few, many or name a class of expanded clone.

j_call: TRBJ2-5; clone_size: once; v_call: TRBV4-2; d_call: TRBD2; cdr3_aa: CASSQTGTSGGETQYF; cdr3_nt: TGTGCCAGCAGCCAAACCGGGACTAGCGGGGGGGAGACCCAGTACTTC
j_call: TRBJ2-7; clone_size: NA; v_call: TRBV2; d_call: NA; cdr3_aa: CASSSRDYDEQYF; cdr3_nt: TGTGCCAGCAGTAGCAGGGATTACGACGAGCAGTACTTC
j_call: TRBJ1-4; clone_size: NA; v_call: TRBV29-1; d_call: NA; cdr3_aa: CSVLEEDNEKLFF; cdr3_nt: TGCAGCGTCCTCGAGGAGGACAATGAAAAACTGTTTTTT
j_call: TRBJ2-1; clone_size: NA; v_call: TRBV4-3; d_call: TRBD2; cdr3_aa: CASSQDLGGRYNEQFF; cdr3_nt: TGCGCCAGCAGCCAAGATTTAGGCGGGAGATACAATGAGCAGTTCTTC
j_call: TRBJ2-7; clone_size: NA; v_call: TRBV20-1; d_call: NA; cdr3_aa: CSARGSGVREQYF; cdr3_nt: TGCAGTGCTAGAGGGTCGGGCGTTAGGGAGCAGTACTTC
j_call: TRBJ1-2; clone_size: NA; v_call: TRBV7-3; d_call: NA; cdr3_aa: CASSLGAAPNYGYTF; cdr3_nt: TGTGCCAGCAGCTTAGGTGCGGCCCCCAACTATGGCTACACCTTC
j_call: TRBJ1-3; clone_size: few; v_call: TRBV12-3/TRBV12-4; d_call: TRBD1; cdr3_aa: CASRETGNGPPGNTIYF; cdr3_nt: TGTGCCAGCAGGGAGACAGGGAACGGTCCCCCTGGAAACACCATATATTTT
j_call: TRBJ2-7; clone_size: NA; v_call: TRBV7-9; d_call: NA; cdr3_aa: CASTDGQSSYEQYF; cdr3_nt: TGTGCCAGCACCGACGGACAGAGCTCCTACGAGCAGTACTTC
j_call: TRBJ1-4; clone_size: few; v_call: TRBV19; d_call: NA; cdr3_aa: CASSILPPTDEKLFF; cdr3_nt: TGTGCCAGTAGTATTTTGCCACCAACGGACGAAAAACTGTTTTTT
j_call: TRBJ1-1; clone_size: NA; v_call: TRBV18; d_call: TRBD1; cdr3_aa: CASSPGQAIPEAFF; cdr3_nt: TGTGCCAGCTCACCCGGACAGGCGATCCCGGAAGCTTTCTTT
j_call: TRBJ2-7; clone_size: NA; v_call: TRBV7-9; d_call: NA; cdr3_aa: CASSSGGSQVEQYF; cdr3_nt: TGTGCCAGCAGCTCGGGGGGCAGTCAGGTAGAGCAGTACTTC
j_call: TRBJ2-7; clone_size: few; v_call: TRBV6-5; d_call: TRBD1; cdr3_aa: CASRSGQGAEYEQYF; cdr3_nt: TGTGCCAGCAGATCTGGACAGGGGGCGGAATACGAGCAGTACTTC
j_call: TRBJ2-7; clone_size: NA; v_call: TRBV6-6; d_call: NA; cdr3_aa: CASSTKFYEQYF; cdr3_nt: TGTGCCAGCAGTACAAAGTTCTACGAGCAGTACTTC
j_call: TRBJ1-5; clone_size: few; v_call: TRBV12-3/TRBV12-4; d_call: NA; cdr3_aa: CASSNSFSNQPQHF; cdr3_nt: TGTGCCAGCAGCAATTCATTTAGCAATCAGCCCCAGCATTTT
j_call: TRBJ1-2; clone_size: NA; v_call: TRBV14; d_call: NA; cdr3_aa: CASSLLYKDDYTF; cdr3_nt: TGTGCCAGCAGCCTCCTGTACAAGGATGACTACACCTTC
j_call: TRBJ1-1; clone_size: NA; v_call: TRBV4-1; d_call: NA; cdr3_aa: CASSQVEGRAEAFF; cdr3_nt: TGCGCCAGCAGCCAAGTGGAGGGTAGGGCTGAAGCTTTCTTT
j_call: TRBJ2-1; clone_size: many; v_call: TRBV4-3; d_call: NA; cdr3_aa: CASSQGWAEVPYNEQFF; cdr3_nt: TGCGCCAGCAGCCAAGGATGGGCCGAAGTCCCCTACAATGAGCAGTTCTTC
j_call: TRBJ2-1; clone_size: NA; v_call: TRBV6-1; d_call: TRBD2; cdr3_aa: CASSAPLLAGAINEQFF; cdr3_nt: TGTGCCAGCAGTGCCCCACTACTAGCGGGAGCCATCAATGAGCAGTTCTTC
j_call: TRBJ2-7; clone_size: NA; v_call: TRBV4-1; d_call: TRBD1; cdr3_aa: CASSPLGGIYEQYF; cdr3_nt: TGCGCCAGCAGCCCCCTAGGGGGCATCTACGAGCAGTACTTC
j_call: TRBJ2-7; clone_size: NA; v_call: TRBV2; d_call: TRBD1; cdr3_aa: CASSVSQGVYEQYF; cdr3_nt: TGTGCCAGCAGTGTTTCACAGGGGGTCTACGAGCAGTACTTC
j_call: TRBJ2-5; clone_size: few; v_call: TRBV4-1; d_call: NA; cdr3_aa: CASSQRTYGDETQYF; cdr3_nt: TGCGCCAGCAGCCAACGGACGTACGGGGACGAGACCCAGTACTTC
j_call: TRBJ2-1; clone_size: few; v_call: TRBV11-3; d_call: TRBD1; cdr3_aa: CASSLGQGDIHEQFF; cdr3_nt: TGTGCCAGCAGCTTAGGACAGGGCGATATACATGAGCAGTTCTTC
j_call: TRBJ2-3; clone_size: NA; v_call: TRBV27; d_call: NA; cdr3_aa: CASSALLDTQYF; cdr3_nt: TGTGCCAGCAGCGCCCTCTTAGATACGCAGTATTTT
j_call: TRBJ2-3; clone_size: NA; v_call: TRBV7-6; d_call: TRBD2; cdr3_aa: CASSLPASGGAEDTQYF; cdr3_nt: TGTGCCAGCAGCTTACCAGCTAGCGGGGGGGCGGAAGATACGCAGTATTTT
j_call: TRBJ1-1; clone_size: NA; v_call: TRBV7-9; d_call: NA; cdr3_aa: CASSSWAGEWTEAFF; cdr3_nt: TGTGCCAGCAGCTCGTGGGCAGGGGAGTGGACTGAAGCTTTCTTT
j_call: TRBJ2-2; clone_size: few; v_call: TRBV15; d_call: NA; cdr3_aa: CATGAGAANTGELFF; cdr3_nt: TGTGCCACCGGGGCGGGGGCCGCAAACACCGGGGAGCTGTTTTTT
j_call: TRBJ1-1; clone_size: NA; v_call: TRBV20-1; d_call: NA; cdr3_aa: CSASALGQGGTEAFF; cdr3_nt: TGCAGTGCTAGTGCTCTGGGGCAGGGAGGGACTGAAGCTTTCTTT
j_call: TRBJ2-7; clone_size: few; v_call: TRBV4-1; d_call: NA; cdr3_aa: CASSQSIQGYEQYF; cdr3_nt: TGCGCCAGCAGCCAATCCATACAGGGCTACGAGCAGTACTTC
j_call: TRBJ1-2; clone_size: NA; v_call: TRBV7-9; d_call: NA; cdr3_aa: CASSLASVGTYGYTF; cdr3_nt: TGTGCCAGCAGCTTAGCGTCCGTGGGGACTTATGGCTACACCTTC
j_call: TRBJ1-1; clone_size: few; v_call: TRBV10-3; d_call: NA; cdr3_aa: CAISGSDSPWRTEAFF; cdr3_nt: TGTGCCATCAGTGGATCGGACTCCCCATGGAGAACTGAAGCTTTCTTT
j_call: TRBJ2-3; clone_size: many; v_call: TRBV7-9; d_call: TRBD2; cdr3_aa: CASSPTRLAGGENTQYF; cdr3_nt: TGTGCCAGCAGCCCAACCCGATTAGCGGGGGGGGAAAATACGCAGTATTTT
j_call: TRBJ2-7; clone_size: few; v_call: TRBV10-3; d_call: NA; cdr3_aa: CATGTTSYEQYF; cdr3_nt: TGTGCCACGGGGACCACTTCCTACGAGCAGTACTTC
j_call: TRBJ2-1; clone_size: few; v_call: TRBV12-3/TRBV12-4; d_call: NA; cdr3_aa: CASSFPGEQFF; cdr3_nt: TGTGCCAGCAGTTTCCCGGGTGAGCAGTTCTTC
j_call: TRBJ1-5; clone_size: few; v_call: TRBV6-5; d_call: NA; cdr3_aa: CASSSHPYQPQHF; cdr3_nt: TGTGCCAGCAGTTCCCACCCCTATCAGCCCCAGCATTTT
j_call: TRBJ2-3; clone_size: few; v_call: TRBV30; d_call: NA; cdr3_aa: CAWSVMGAGDTQYF; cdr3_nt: TGTGCCTGGAGTGTAATGGGGGCTGGAGATACGCAGTATTTT
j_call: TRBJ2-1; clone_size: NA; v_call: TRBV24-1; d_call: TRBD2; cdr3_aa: CATSVGLAEYNEQFF; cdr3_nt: TGTGCCACCAGTGTGGGACTAGCGGAATACAATGAGCAGTTCTTC
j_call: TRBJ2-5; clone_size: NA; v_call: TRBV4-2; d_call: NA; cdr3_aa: CASSQGLTRTHQETQYF; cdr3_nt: TGTGCCAGCAGCCAAGGTTTGACTAGAACCCACCAAGAGACCCAGTACTTC